This TCR beta chain is drawn from a study of blood T cell repertoires in COVID-19. This clone was counted a few times. Germline V gene lookup returns CDR1 SGDLS and CDR2 YYNGEE. The CDR3 covers 14 residues. Trimming cost V 1 base and J 8 bases, with 15 bases left between them. Method: immunoSEQ multiplex PCR; TCRdb's copy keeps in-frame clones and lacks some. This table has hundreds of thousands of clones, around 86% appearing once. This chain connects TRBV9 to TRBJ1-2, with D maybe TRBD1 (5 bases). The source is a woman younger than 45 with active or convalescent COVID-19. The material sequenced was peripheral blood. The CDR3 is CASSVSGQGEGYTF. CDR3 nucleotides: TGTGCCAGCAGCGTATCTGGGCAGGGTGAAGGCTACACCTTC.